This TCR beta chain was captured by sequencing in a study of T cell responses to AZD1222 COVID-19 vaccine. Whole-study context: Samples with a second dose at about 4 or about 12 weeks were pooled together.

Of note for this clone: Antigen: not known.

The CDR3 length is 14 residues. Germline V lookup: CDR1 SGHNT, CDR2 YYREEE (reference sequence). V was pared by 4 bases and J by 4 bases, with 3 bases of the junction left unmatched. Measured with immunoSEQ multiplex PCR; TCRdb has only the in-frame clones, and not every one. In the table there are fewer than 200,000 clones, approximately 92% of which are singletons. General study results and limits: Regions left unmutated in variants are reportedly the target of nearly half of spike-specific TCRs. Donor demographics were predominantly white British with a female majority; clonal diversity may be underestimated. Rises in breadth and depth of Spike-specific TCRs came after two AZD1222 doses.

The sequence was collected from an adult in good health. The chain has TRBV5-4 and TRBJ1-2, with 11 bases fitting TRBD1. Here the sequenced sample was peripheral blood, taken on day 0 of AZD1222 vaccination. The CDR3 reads CASSEGQGVYGYTF. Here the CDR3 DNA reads TGTGCCAGCAGCGAGGGACAGGGGGTCTATGGCTACACCTTC.